Following are 24 T cell receptor beta chains from one sample sequenced in a study of shared clonotypes between healthy human individuals (dated by TCRdb to 2018 to 2020). The library came from the immunoSEQ multiplex PCR assay. The source is immuneACCESS, and TCRdb retained only in-frame sequences with V and J called. Part of the clones is not carried over; for the studies checked, unresolved V genes explain less than half of this, and the remainder is unexplained. In all, the sample holds about 490,000 clones, and 76% of those were seen once. The ten largest clones capture roughly 13% of the sample. Sample: PBMCs. The source is a woman aged 40-49 years in good health. Some clones in this sample may be carry-over from other donors' samples.

J is TRBJ1-1 and V is TRBV27; possible D gene TRBD1, 6 bases. This CDR3 comprises 16 residues. Germline V gives CDR1 MNHEY, CDR2 SMNVEV (reference sequence). The germline V and J ends were trimmed by 4 bases and 6 bases, with 21 bases remaining between them. For the CDR3, the DNA is TGTGCCAGCAGTTCCTTGTACACAGGGTTGCGCGCTGAAGCTTTCTTT. This encodes CASSSLYTGLRAEAFF.

The chain employs TRBV30 and TRBJ1-3, with a possible D match to TRBD1 (5 bases). The CDR3 is 15 residues long. The V end lost 2 bases, the J end lost 0 bases, and 11 bases lay between the germline ends. Germline V lookup: CDR1 GTSNPN, CDR2 SVGIG (reference sequence). CDR3 coding DNA: TGTGCCTGGAGTCCGGGGACCATCTCTGGAAACACCATATATTTT. Its translation is CAWSPGTISGNTIYF.

This clone occurred a few times. Other nucleotide sequences from this sample produce the same CDR3. The chain employs TRBV18 and TRBJ1-5; D gene uncertain. Germline V gene data show CDR1 as KGHSH and CDR2 as LQKENI. This CDR3 region has 13 residues. V dropped 2 bases and J dropped 1 base, with 3 bases sitting between them. In nucleotides, the CDR3 is TGTGCCAGCTCACCAGGGAGCAATCAGCCCCAGCATTTT. This gives the protein CASSPGSNQPQHF.

The chain is built from TRBV30 and TRBJ1-6, with TRBD1 identical over 11 bases. CDR1 is GTSNPN and CDR2 is SVGIG in the germline V gene (reference sequence). The CDR3 is 15 amino acids. V lost 3 bases, J lost 11 bases, and 9 bases stayed unmatched. The DNA for the CDR3 is TGTGCCTGGAGCCAAGGGACAGGGGGTCAGGCACCCCTCCACTTT. This encodes CAWSQGTGGQAPLHF.

The CDR3 is CASIRGLNTEAFF. The CDR3 bases are TGTGCCAGCATCCGGGGGTTGAACACTGAAGCTTTCTTT. The V gene is TRBV2, the J gene TRBJ1-1, with D possibly being TRBD1 (5 bases). Trimming shortened V by 7 bases and J by 0 bases, and 9 bases separated the two germline ends. This CDR3 is 13 amino acids long. Per germline, CDR1 SNHLY and CDR2 FYNNEI.

This clone has just a few counts. The V and J genes are TRBV4-1 and TRBJ1-2, with 7 bases that match TRBD1. CDR1 is MGHRA and CDR2 is YSYEKL in the germline V gene. The CDR3 contains 14 residues. J was trimmed by 4 bases and V by 4 bases; bases with no gene match: 6. The CDR3 loop reads CASSRQGSAYGYTF. CDR3 bases: TGCGCCAGCAGCCGACAGGGCTCCGCCTATGGCTACACCTTC.

As regards this clone: The same CDR3 can be traced to other DNA sequences in this sample. The chain links TRBV4-1 to TRBJ2-5, with a tentative D call TRBD1 (6 bases). CDR3 length: 13 amino acids. Germline CDR1 MGHRA, CDR2 YSYEKL. V was clipped by 6 bases and J by 2 bases, with 10 bases between them. This chain's CDR3 is CASSRGQQETQYF. DNA of the CDR3: TGCGCCAGCAGTCGCGGACAGCAAGAGACCCAGTACTTC.

The chain has TRBV5-4 and TRBJ2-3; weak D call: TRBD2 (6 bases). This CDR3 contains 14 residues. The germline gives CDR1 SGHNT, CDR2 YYREEE (reference sequence). Trimming stripped 0 bases from V and 6 bases from J, with 11 bases between. The CDR3 nucleotides read TGTGCCAGCAGCTTGGGTGGAGGGCAGGATACGCAGTATTTT. Translated, it gives CASSLGGGQDTQYF.

The chain joins TRBV6-1 to TRBJ2-2; a possible D gene is TRBD1 (6 bases). Trimming took 2 bases from V and 5 from J, leaving 12 bases between them. The CDR3 runs to 15 residues. The germline V gene encodes CDR1 MNHNS and CDR2 SASEGT. The CDR3 DNA follows: TGTGCCAGCAGTGAAATACTTACAGGGACCGGGGAGCTGTTTTTT. Protein product: CASSEILTGTGELFF.

This rearrangement joins TRBV29-1 to TRBJ2-6; unclear D gene. CDR1 is SQVTM, CDR2 ANQGSEA, per germline. This CDR3 has 16 amino acids. Trimming cost V 0 bases and J 4 bases, with 13 bases left between them. CDR3 residues: CSVEDPSQRGANVLTF. The DNA of the CDR3 is TGCAGCGTTGAAGATCCGTCCCAGCGCGGGGCCAACGTCCTGACTTTC.

The chain couples TRBV27 to TRBJ2-1, with 7 nucleotides matching TRBD2. This CDR3 is 16 amino acids long. The ends lost 3 bases at V and 3 bases at J; junction bases unmatched: 8. Per the germline V gene, CDR1 is MNHEY and CDR2 is SMNVEV (reference sequence). The CDR3 loop reads CASSFGREWIYNEQFF. The CDR3 nucleotides are TGTGCCAGCAGTTTCGGGCGGGAGTGGATCTACAATGAGCAGTTCTTC.

The V and J genes are TRBV29-1 and TRBJ2-3, with TRBD1 matching 8 bases. The CDR3 contains 14 residues. With V trimmed by 7 bases and J by 1 base, 7 bases remained unmatched. Germline V gene sequence: CDR1 SQVTM, CDR2 ANQGSEA. The CDR3 sequence is CSAEGTGGTDTQYF. CDR3 DNA sequence: TGCAGCGCCGAGGGGACAGGTGGCACAGATACGCAGTATTTT.

The chain uses TRBV5-1 and TRBJ1-6, with unresolved D. Trimming shortened V by 1 base and J by 8 bases, and 7 bases separated the two germline ends. The V gene's germline CDR1 is SGHRS and CDR2 YFSETQ. The CDR3 consists of 13 residues. CDR3 loop: CASSLRQDSPLHF. In nucleotides, the CDR3 is TGCGCCAGCAGCTTGCGTCAAGATTCACCCCTCCACTTT.

This chain's CDR3 is CASSFLGGNGYTF. The CDR3 region has the DNA TGTGCCAGCAGCTTTTTAGGGGGCAATGGCTACACCTTC. The gene calls are TRBV5-6 and TRBJ1-2; 7 bases are a match to TRBD1. The V gene end was trimmed by 2 bases and the J gene end by 6 bases; junction bases not matched to a gene: 4. This CDR3 has 13 amino acids. Germline V gene lookup returns CDR1 SGHDT and CDR2 YYEEEE. The whole variable domain, filled in from reference TRBV5-6 and TRBJ1-2, reads DAGVTQSPTHLIKTRGQQVTLRCSPKSGHDTVSWYQQALGQGPQFIFQYYEEEERQRGNFPDRFSGHQFPNYSSELNVNALLLGDSALYLCASSFLGGNGYTFGSGTRLTVV.

This rearrangement joins TRBV19 to TRBJ1-5, with D possibly TRBD1 on 5 matching bases. This CDR3 comprises 15 residues. The V end lost 0 bases, the J end lost 7 bases, and 13 bases lay between the germline ends. CDR1 and CDR2 (germline): LNHDA, SQIVND (reference sequence). In nucleotides, the CDR3 is TGTGCCAGTAGTATAGATCGGGCAGGGCGGCAGCCCCAGCATTTT. Protein product: CASSIDRAGRQPQHF.

The chain employs TRBV5-1 and TRBJ1-2; 8 bases match TRBD1. The V and J ends lost 4 bases and 8 bases, in that order; junction bases with no gene match: 13. In germline, CDR1 is SGHRS, CDR2 YFSETQ. The CDR3 consists of 15 residues. The CDR3 spells CASSPARGQAGGYTF. CDR3 DNA: TGCGCCAGCAGCCCCGCCAGGGGACAGGCGGGGGGCTACACCTTC.

This clone was recorded a few times. V gene TRBV19 combines with J gene TRBJ1-2; TRBD1 matches at 8 bases. From germline, CDR1 is LNHDA and CDR2 SQIVND (reference sequence). This CDR3 is 16 amino acids long. The V gene end was trimmed by 4 bases and the J gene end by 6 bases; junction bases not matched to a gene: 13. The CDR3 DNA is TGTGCCAGTAGTACTCAAGGACAGGGAGTGCTCGATGGCTACACCTTC. This encodes CASSTQGQGVLDGYTF.

The gene calls are TRBV2 and TRBJ1-1; TRBD1 might be the D (6 bases). CDR3 size: 15 residues. Trimming left V 3 bases short and J 6 bases short, with 17 bases between. Germline V gene lookup returns CDR1 SNHLY and CDR2 FYNNEI. The CDR3 coding sequence is TGTGCCAGCAGTGATCGCCGGACAGCTTCACCTGAAGCTTTCTTT. Translating gives CASSDRRTASPEAFF.

Of note for this clone: A much bigger clone sits one base away, suggesting this may be a read error. The chain couples TRBV4-3 to TRBJ1-4; 10 bases map to TRBD1. The CDR3 covers 20 residues. Germline CDR1 and CDR2: LGHNA and YSLEER. DNA for the CDR3: TGCGCCAGCAGCCAACACTTCACGCCGGGACAGGGGAGGACTAATGAAGAACTGTTTTTT. It codes for CASSQHFTPGQGRTNEELFF.

V usage is TRBV4-2 and J usage is TRBJ2-1; a possible D gene is TRBD1 (6 bases). V lost 4 bases to trimming and J lost 13 bases, with 17 bases between them. Germline CDR1 LGHNA, CDR2 YNFKEQ. The CDR3 contains 13 residues. The CDR3 bases are TGTGCCAGCAGCCCTCAAGGGTGGGGGCATCAGTTCTTC. It specifies CASSPQGWGHQFF.

The rearrangement uses TRBV28 and TRBJ1-2; a possible D gene is TRBD1 (6 bases). CDR3 length equals 16 residues. V dropped 0 bases and J dropped 0 bases, with 11 bases sitting between them. CDR1 MDHEN and CDR2 SYDVKM come from the germline V gene. The CDR3 DNA sequence: TGTGCCAGCAGTTTATGGGGGGCGACCACTAACTATGGCTACACCTTC. Its translation is CASSLWGATTNYGYTF.

The gene calls are TRBV6-5 and TRBJ2-1; D is unresolved. The germline CDR1 and CDR2 sequences are MNHEY and SVGAGI. Trimming cost V 1 base and J 7 bases, with 8 bases left between them. There are 13 residues in the CDR3. CDR3 sequence (DNA): TGTGCCAGCAGTTACTGGAACGGGAATGAGCAGTTCTTC. Its protein is CASSYWNGNEQFF.

This rearrangement joins TRBV5-6 to TRBJ2-3; D might be TRBD2 (5 bases). The germline V and J ends were trimmed by 2 bases and 2 bases, with 15 bases remaining between them. This CDR3 region has 16 residues. The germline V gene encodes CDR1 SGHDT and CDR2 YYEEEE. CDR3 coding DNA: TGTGCCAGCAGCTTCCAGCAGTCGGGATACACAGATACGCAGTATTTT. Amino acid sequence: CASSFQQSGYTDTQYF.

A word on this clone: The sample contains more than one DNA sequence encoding this CDR3. The chain carries TRBV5-4 and TRBJ1-2, with D unclear. V lost 0 bases, J lost 3 bases, and 6 bases lay in between. The CDR3 sequence is 13 residues long. The V gene's germline CDR1 is SGHNT and CDR2 YYREEE (reference sequence). CDR3 DNA sequence: TGTGCCAGCAGCTTGGGCAGAGACTATGGCTACACCTTC. It yields the protein CASSLGRDYGYTF. The full variable domain, its missing parts supplied by reference TRBV5-4 and TRBJ1-2, is ETGVTQSPTHLIKTRGQQVTLRCSSQSGHNTVSWYQQALGQGPQFIFQYYREEENGRGNFPPRFSGLQFPNYSSELNVNALELDDSALYLCASSLGRDYGYTFGSGTRLTVV.